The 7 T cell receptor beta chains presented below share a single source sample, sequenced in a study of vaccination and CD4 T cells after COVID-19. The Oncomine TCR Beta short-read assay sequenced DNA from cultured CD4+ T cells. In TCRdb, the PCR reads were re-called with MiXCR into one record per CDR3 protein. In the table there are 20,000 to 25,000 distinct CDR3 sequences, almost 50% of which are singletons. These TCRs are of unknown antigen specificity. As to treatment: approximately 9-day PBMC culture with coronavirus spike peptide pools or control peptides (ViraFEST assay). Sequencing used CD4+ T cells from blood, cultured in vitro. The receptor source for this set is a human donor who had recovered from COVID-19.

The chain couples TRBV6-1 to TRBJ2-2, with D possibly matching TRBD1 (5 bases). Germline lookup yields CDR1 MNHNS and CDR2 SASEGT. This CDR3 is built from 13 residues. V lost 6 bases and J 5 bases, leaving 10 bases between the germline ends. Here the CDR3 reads CASRDSGTGELFF. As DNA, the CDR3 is TGTGCCAGCAGGGATTCAGGGACCGGGGAGCTGTTTTTT.

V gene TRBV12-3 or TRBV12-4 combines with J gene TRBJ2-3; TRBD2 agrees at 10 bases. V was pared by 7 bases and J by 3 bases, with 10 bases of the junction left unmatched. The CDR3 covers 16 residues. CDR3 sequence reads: CASTPGVAGGTDTQYF. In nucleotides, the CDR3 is TGTGCCAGCACCCCAGGGGTAGCGGGGGGAACAGATACGCAGTATTTT.

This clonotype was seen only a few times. The chain's CDR3 is CSASGGSNSNQPQHF. Written as DNA, the CDR3 is TGCAGTGCTAGTGGAGGCAGCAATAGCAATCAGCCCCAGCATTTT. This chain uses TRBV20-1 with TRBJ1-5; D is unclear. Germline V gives CDR1 DFQATT, CDR2 SNEGSKA (reference sequence). V was clipped by 3 bases and J by 0 bases, with 12 bases between them. The CDR3 consists of 15 residues.

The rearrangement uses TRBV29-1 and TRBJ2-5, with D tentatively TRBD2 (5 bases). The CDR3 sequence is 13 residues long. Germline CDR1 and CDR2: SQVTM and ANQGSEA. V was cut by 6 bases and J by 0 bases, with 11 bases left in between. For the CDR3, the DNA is TGCAGCGTGGACTTCACCCACCAAGAGACCCAGTACTTC. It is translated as CSVDFTHQETQYF.

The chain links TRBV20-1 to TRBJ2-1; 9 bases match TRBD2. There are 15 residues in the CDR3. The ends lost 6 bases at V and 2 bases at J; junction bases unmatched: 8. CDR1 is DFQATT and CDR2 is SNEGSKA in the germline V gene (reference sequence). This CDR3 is CSAAPSGRTYNEQFF. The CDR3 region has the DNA TGCAGTGCAGCCCCCAGCGGGAGGACCTACAATGAGCAGTTCTTC.

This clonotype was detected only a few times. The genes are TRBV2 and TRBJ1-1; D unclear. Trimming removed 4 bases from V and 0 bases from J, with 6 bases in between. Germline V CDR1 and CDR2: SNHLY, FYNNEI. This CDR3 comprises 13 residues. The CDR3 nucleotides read TGTGCCAGCAGTGTATGGATGAACACTGAAGCTTTCTTT. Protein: CASSVWMNTEAFF. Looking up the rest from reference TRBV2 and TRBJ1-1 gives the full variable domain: EPEVTQTPSHQVTQMGQEVILRCVPISNHLYFYWYRQILGQKVEFLVSFYNNEISEKSEIFDDQFSVERPDGSNFTLKIRSTKLEDSAMYFCASSVWMNTEAFFGQGTRLTVV.

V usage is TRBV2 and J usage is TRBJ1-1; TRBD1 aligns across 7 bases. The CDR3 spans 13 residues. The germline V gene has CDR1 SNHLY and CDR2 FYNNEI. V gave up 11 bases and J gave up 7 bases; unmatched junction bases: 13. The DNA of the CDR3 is TGTGCCGGCGCAGACAGGGTAAATAATGAAGCTTTCTTT. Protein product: CAGADRVNNEAFF.